Following are 28 T cell receptor beta chains from one sample sequenced in a study of shared clonotypes between healthy human individuals. The table came from immunoSEQ multiplex PCR; TCRdb's copy has only in-frame clones and leaves some out. This table holds some 1,400,000 clones, approximately 97% found once. The sequenced material came from naive CD4+ T cells sorted from blood. Documented subset: CD45RA+ positively selected. Receptors were obtained from a man under 40 in good health.

The chain links TRBV5-5 to TRBJ1-3; TRBD1 might be the D (5 bases). Trimming shortened V by 4 bases and J by 3 bases, and 11 bases separated the two germline ends. The V gene's germline CDR1 is SGHKS and CDR2 YYEKEE (reference sequence). This CDR3 is 14 amino acids long. The CDR3 here is CASSPLRGGNTIYF. The DNA for the CDR3 is TGTGCCAGCAGCCCCCTTAGGGGTGGAAACACCATATATTTT.

V and J are TRBV7-9 and TRBJ2-1; 8 bases map to TRBD1. This CDR3 region has 14 residues. Per the germline V gene, CDR1 is SEHNR and CDR2 is FQNEAQ (reference sequence). V gave up 5 bases and J gave up 9 bases; unmatched junction bases: 9. The CDR3 is CASSPKTGEIEQFF. The CDR3 DNA is TGTGCCAGCAGCCCGAAGACAGGGGAGATTGAGCAGTTCTTC.

The chain is built from TRBV9 and TRBJ2-1, with TRBD2 identical over 7 bases. Losses at the gene ends were 0 bases for V and 4 bases for J; bases not matched to a gene: 7. Per germline, CDR1 SGDLS and CDR2 YYNGEE. The CDR3 loop spans 16 amino acids. The CDR3 nucleotides read TGTGCCAGCAGCGTAGAGGTGGGGGGGAGGTACAATGAGCAGTTCTTC. Translation gives CASSVEVGGRYNEQFF.

The chain couples TRBV7-9 to TRBJ2-1, with TRBD2 matching 16 bases. V gave up 5 bases and J gave up 4 bases; unmatched junction bases: 5. This CDR3 has 17 residues. Per germline, CDR1 SEHNR and CDR2 FQNEAQ (reference sequence). CDR3 in DNA: TGTGCCAGCAGCCCGCCGGGACTAGCGGGAGGGTACAATGAGCAGTTCTTC. As protein: CASSPPGLAGGYNEQFF. Using reference TRBV7-9 and TRBJ2-1 for the parts outside the CDR3, the full variable domain is DTGVSQNPRHKITKRGQNVTFRCDPISEHNRLYWYRQTLGQGPEFLTYFQNEAQLEKSRLLSDRFSAERPKGSFSTLEIQRTEQGDSAMYLCASSPPGLAGGYNEQFFGPGTRLTVL.

The genes are TRBV5-5 and TRBJ1-4; 7 positions match TRBD1. The V and J ends lost 3 bases and 5 bases, in that order; junction bases with no gene match: 4. Germline V gives CDR1 SGHKS, CDR2 YYEKEE (reference sequence). The CDR3 contains 14 residues. CDR3 sequence (DNA): TGTGCCAGCAGCTCGGGACAGAAAAATGAAAAACTGTTTTTT. Translated: CASSSGQKNEKLFF.

The chain carries TRBV10-3 and TRBJ1-5; D uncertain. From germline, CDR1 is ENHRY and CDR2 SYGVKD. V was shortened by 2 bases and J by 4 bases, with 9 bases between the two germline ends. The CDR3 is made up of 14 amino acids. The CDR3 reads CAISEMPENQPQHF. CDR3 in DNA: TGTGCCATCAGTGAGATGCCAGAGAATCAGCCCCAGCATTTT.

The J gene is TRBJ2-7, the V gene TRBV6-1, with D possibly being TRBD1 (6 bases). Germline loops: CDR1 MNHNS, CDR2 SASEGT. This CDR3 is built from 15 residues. The V end was cut by 2 bases, the J end by 6 bases, with 17 bases between. CDR3 DNA: TGTGCCAGCAGTGAATGGGACAAGACCCGCTCCGAGCAGTACTTC. This gives the protein CASSEWDKTRSEQYF.

The rearrangement uses TRBV27 and TRBJ2-7; 7 nucleotides align to TRBD1. There are 18 residues in the CDR3. Germline CDR1 reads MNHEY; CDR2 reads SMNVEV (reference sequence). V lost 3 bases to trimming and J lost 1 base; unmatched junction nucleotides: 15. CDR3 loop: CASSFKYPGQKISYEQYF. The CDR3 bases are TGTGCCAGCAGTTTCAAATATCCGGGACAGAAGATTTCCTACGAGCAGTACTTC.

This clone was seen a single time. The V and J genes are TRBV10-2 and TRBJ2-1, with D perhaps matching TRBD2 (5 bases). There are 13 residues in the CDR3. CDR1 is WSHSY and CDR2 is SAAADI in the germline V gene. V lost 2 bases to trimming and J lost 7 bases, with 9 bases between them. The CDR3 is CASSEGSRNEQFF. In nucleotides, the CDR3 is TGCGCCAGCAGTGAGGGGAGTAGGAATGAGCAGTTCTTC.

The chain links TRBV10-2 to TRBJ1-1; 7 bases fit TRBD1. Germline lookup yields CDR1 WSHSY and CDR2 SAAADI. CDR3 length: 13 residues. Trimming took 6 bases from V and 7 from J; bases not matched to a gene: 8. The CDR3 loop reads CASRNLGTDEAFF. In DNA, the CDR3 is TGCGCCAGCAGGAATCTAGGGACAGATGAAGCTTTCTTT.

The chain links TRBV5-6 to TRBJ2-5; D is undetermined. Trimming left V 7 bases short and J 4 bases short, with 17 bases between. The CDR3 contains 14 residues. Germline-derived CDR1 and CDR2 are SGHDT and YYEEEE. The CDR3 spells CASALVLHSETQYF. DNA for the CDR3: TGTGCCAGCGCCTTGGTTTTACACTCAGAGACCCAGTACTTC.

This chain connects TRBV7-3 to TRBJ2-7, with D hard to call. The CDR3 extends over 13 amino acids. Germline CDR1 reads SGHTA; CDR2 reads FQGTGA. With 0 bases removed from V and 7 bases from J, the gap between germline ends came to 10 bases. The DNA of the CDR3 is TGTGCCAGCAGCTTAACAGCCGTGGAAGAGCAGTACTTC. Translated: CASSLTAVEEQYF.

The V gene is TRBV28, the J gene TRBJ2-7, with D possibly matching TRBD2 (6 bases). Trimming took 8 bases from V and 2 from J, leaving 13 bases between them. Germline assignment: CDR1 MDHEN and CDR2 SYDVKM. The CDR3 has 13 amino acids. CDR3 in DNA: TGTGCCAGCTCGGGGGTACTGACCTACGAGCAGTACTTC. It is translated as CASSGVLTYEQYF.

J is TRBJ2-1 and V is TRBV5-1, with D perhaps matching TRBD1 (6 bases). This CDR3 has 13 amino acids. Trimming stripped 2 bases from V and 10 bases from J, with 13 bases between. Germline CDR1 and CDR2: SGHRS and YFSETQ. CDR3 amino acids: CASSLLYRAEQFF. The DNA of the CDR3 is TGCGCCAGCAGCTTACTCTACAGGGCGGAGCAGTTCTTC.

V and J are TRBV25-1 and TRBJ1-5; D might be TRBD1 (6 bases). Trimming took 2 bases from V and 5 from J, leaving 22 bases between them. CDR3 length: 18 residues. Germline V gene data show CDR1 as MGHDK and CDR2 as SYGVNS. The CDR3: CASSEKGGELETDQPQHF. The CDR3 nucleotides are TGTGCCAGCAGTGAAAAGGGGGGCGAGCTCGAGACGGATCAGCCCCAGCATTTT.

V is TRBV7-2 and J is TRBJ2-7; 11 bases agree with TRBD2. The length of the CDR3 is 15 residues. V shed 4 bases and J 0 bases; nucleotides not matched to a gene: 2. Germline V gene data show CDR1 as SGHTA and CDR2 as FQGNSA. CDR3 nucleotide sequence: TGTGCCAGCAGCTATCTAGCGGGGGGCTCCTACGAGCAGTACTTC. This translates into CASSYLAGGSYEQYF.

The rearrangement joins TRBV6-1 to TRBJ2-5, with TRBD1 matching over 10 bases. Germline values: CDR1 MNHNS, CDR2 SASEGT. Trimming took 1 base from V and 4 from J; bases not matched to a gene: 3. This CDR3 contains 15 residues. As DNA, the CDR3 is TGTGCCAGCAGTGAAGGACAGGGGGCGGGAGAGACCCAGTACTTC. As protein: CASSEGQGAGETQYF.

The rearrangement links TRBV5-1 to TRBJ2-3; tentatively, D is TRBD1 (6 bases). CDR3 size: 15 residues. CDR1 is SGHRS, CDR2 YFSETQ, per germline. Trimming pared 2 bases from V and 5 bases from J, leaving 15 bases between. The CDR3 bases are TGCGCCAGCAGCTTCCCTTTGGGGGCTGGAGATACGCAGTATTTT. Its protein product is CASSFPLGAGDTQYF.

The gene calls are TRBV6-1 and TRBJ2-7; 7 bases line up with TRBD2. Germline V gives CDR1 MNHNS, CDR2 SASEGT. Trimming at V came to 2 bases and at J to 6 bases, leaving 10 bases not matched to a gene. The CDR3 has 15 residues. This CDR3 reads CASSELGGKLLEQYF. CDR3 sequence (DNA): TGTGCCAGCAGTGAACTCGGGGGGAAGTTGCTCGAGCAGTACTTC.

The chain couples TRBV28 to TRBJ2-2; 8 bases are a match to TRBD2. The CDR3 runs 14 residues. Trimming took 11 bases from V and 2 from J; bases not matched to a gene: 7. CDR1 and CDR2 (germline): MDHEN, SYDVKM. The CDR3 loop is CASRLALNTGELFF. The CDR3 nucleotides read TGTGCCTCTCGACTAGCGCTCAACACCGGGGAGCTGTTTTTT.

In this sample, this clone turned up once. V is TRBV28 and J is TRBJ1-2; TRBD1 is a possible D gene (6 bases). The germline CDR1 and CDR2 sequences are MDHEN and SYDVKM. V was cut by 1 base and J by 6 bases, with 15 bases left in between. This CDR3 has 15 residues. As DNA, the CDR3 is TGTGCCAGCAGTTTATACAGGGATCTTGGGGATGGCTACACCTTC. This translates into CASSLYRDLGDGYTF.

The chain is built from TRBV5-1 and TRBJ2-2, with 7 bases that match TRBD1. CDR1 and CDR2 from the germline V gene are SGHRS and YFSETQ. V was pared by 6 bases and J by 6 bases, with 8 bases of the junction left unmatched. The CDR3 extends over 14 amino acids. The CDR3 DNA reads as TGCGCCAGCAATCACAGGGGTTCATCCGGGGAGCTGTTTTTT. Translated, it gives CASNHRGSSGELFF. Full variable domain (outside the CDR3, taken from reference TRBV5-1 and TRBJ2-2): KAGVTQTPRYLIKTRGQQVTLSCSPISGHRSVSWYQQTPGQGLQFLFEYFSETQRNKGNFPGRFSGRQFSNSRSEMNVSTLELGDSALYLCASNHRGSSGELFFGEGSRLTVL.

The chain employs TRBV19 and TRBJ2-4; D is unresolved. CDR1 LNHDA and CDR2 SQIVND come from the germline V gene (reference sequence). Between the trimmed V and J ends, which lost 5 bases and 0 bases, there was a span of 11 bases. This CDR3 is 15 amino acids long. In DNA form, the CDR3 reads TGTGCCAGTAGTCTTGGAGAGCTAGCCAAAAACATTCAGTACTTC. Protein sequence: CASSLGELAKNIQYF.

The chain is built from TRBV23-1 and TRBJ2-4, with 9 bases identical to TRBD1. TRBV23-1 counts as an open reading frame of uncertain function. V was clipped by 4 bases and J by 0 bases; unmatched bases: 22. This CDR3 is 22 amino acids long. The CDR3 DNA is TGCGCCAGCAGTCCGCCAGAGGCGACCGGGACAGGGTGCTTTTTAGCCAAAAACATTCAGTACTTC. This gives the protein CASSPPEATGTGCFLAKNIQYF.

The chain links TRBV5-1 to TRBJ2-7; tentatively, D is TRBD1 or TRBD2 (5 bases each). CDR1 and CDR2 from the germline V gene are SGHRS and YFSETQ. Trimming pared 3 bases from V and 6 bases from J, leaving 16 bases between. The length of the CDR3 is 14 residues. CDR3 nucleotide sequence: TGCGCCAGCAGCTCAGCAACCGGGACCGGCGAGCAGTACTTC. Amino acid sequence: CASSSATGTGEQYF.

V usage is TRBV7-3 and J usage is TRBJ2-7, with 7 bases lining up with TRBD2. After removal of 3 bases from V and 7 bases from J, the junction contained 6 bases not matched to a gene. Germline values: CDR1 SGHTA, CDR2 FQGTGA. The CDR3 consists of 13 residues. The CDR3 region is CASSLAGVGEQYF. CDR3 coding DNA: TGTGCCAGCAGCTTGGCGGGAGTCGGAGAGCAGTACTTC.

The J gene is TRBJ2-7, the V gene TRBV5-4; D is uncertain. The CDR3 is 11 residues long. Trimming pared 1 base from V and 6 bases from J, leaving 5 bases between. The germline V gene encodes CDR1 SGHNT and CDR2 YYREEE (reference sequence). The CDR3 DNA follows: TGTGCCAGCAGCTTGCTGGGCGAGCAGTACTTC. It is translated as CASSLLGEQYF.

The V and J genes are TRBV6-1 and TRBJ2-1; TRBD1 matches 9 bases. Trimming cost V 10 bases and J 10 bases; bases outside gene matches: 14. The CDR3 covers 14 residues. Germline-derived CDR1 and CDR2 are MNHNS and SASEGT. CDR3: CAIGRQGGIGEQFF. The CDR3 DNA follows: TGTGCCATTGGTAGACAGGGGGGGATTGGGGAGCAGTTCTTC.